The clone carrying this TCR beta chain was seen a few times. What it binds is unknown. V dropped 2 bases and J dropped 4 bases, with 9 bases sitting between them. CDR3 length: 15 amino acids. CDR1 is MGHRA and CDR2 is YSYEKL in the germline V gene. This record belongs to a study of T cell repertoires in cytomegalovirus infection. Study at large: Newly reported HLA-C-restricted and thoroughly characterized HLA-B-restricted CMV epitopes were employed. Study-level points and caveats: Cumulative frequency (of public TCR beta family members) identified carriers of CMV plus the relevant HLA. HLA-C-restricted CMV-specific TCR beta clonotypes prevailed in the ex vivo response.

TCRdb itself ran the reads through MiXCR, one entry per CDR3 protein. The sample includes 650,000 to 850,000 distinct CDR3 sequences, around 29% of them seen just once. This chain uses TRBV4-1 with TRBJ1-6, with D uncertain. This receptor was taken from a human donor in good health (CMV status not recorded). Some clones in this sample may be carry-over from other donors' samples. Sequenced material: cultured CD8+ T cells from PBMCs, taken from culture after CMV antigen stimulation. The CDR3 sequence is CASSQMDLYNSPLHF. CDR3 nucleotide sequence: TGCGCCAGCAGCCAAATGGACCTATATAATTCACCCCTCCACTTT.